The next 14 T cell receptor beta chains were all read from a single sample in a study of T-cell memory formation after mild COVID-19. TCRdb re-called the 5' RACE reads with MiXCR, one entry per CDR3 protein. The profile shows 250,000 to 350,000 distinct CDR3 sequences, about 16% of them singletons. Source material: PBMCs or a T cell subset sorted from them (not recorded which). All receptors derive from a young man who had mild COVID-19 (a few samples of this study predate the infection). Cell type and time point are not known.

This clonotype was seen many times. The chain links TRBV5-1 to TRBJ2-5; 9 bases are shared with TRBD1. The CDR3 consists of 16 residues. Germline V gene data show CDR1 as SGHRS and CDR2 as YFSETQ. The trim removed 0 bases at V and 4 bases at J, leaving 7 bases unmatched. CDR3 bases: TGCGCCAGCAGCTTGGAACCACAGGGGGCTGGAGAGACCCAGTACTTC. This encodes CASSLEPQGAGETQYF.

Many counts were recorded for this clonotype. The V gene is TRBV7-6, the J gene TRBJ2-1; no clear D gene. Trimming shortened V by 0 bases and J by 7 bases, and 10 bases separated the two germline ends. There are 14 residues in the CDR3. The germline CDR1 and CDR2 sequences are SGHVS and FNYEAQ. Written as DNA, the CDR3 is TGTGCCAGCAGCTTAGCGGGCAGCCAAAATGAGCAGTTCTTC. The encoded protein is CASSLAGSQNEQFF.

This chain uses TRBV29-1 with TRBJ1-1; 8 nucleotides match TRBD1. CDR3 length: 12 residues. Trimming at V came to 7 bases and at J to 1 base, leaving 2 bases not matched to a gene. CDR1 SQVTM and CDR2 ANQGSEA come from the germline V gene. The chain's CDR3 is CSAGGWNTEAFF. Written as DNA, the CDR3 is TGCAGCGCAGGGGGCTGGAACACTGAAGCTTTCTTT.

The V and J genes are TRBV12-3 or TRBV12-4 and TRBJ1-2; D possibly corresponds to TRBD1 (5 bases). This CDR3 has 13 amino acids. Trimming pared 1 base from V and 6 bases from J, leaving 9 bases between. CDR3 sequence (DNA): TGTGCCAGCAGTTTAGGGGCAGGGAATGGCTACACCTTC. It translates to CASSLGAGNGYTF.

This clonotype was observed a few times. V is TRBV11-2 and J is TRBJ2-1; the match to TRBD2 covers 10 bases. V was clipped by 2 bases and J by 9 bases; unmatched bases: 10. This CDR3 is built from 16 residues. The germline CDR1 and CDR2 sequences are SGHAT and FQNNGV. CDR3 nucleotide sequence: TGTGCCAGCAGCTTAAAGCGAGCGGGGGGGCCCGGTGAGCAGTTCTTC. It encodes CASSLKRAGGPGEQFF.

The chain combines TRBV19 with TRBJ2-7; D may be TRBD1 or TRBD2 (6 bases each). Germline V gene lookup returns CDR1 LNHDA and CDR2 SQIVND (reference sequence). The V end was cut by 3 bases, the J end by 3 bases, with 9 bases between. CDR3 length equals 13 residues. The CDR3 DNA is TGTGCCAGTAGTATGAAGGGGGGCTACGAGCAGTACGTC. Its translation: CASSMKGGYEQYV.

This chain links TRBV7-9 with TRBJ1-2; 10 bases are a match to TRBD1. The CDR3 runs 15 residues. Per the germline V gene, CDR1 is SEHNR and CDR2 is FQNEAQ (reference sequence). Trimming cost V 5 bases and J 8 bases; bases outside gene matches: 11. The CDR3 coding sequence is TGTGCCAGCAGCCCCGGGACAGGGGATTTAGGGGGCTACACCTTC. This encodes CASSPGTGDLGGYTF.

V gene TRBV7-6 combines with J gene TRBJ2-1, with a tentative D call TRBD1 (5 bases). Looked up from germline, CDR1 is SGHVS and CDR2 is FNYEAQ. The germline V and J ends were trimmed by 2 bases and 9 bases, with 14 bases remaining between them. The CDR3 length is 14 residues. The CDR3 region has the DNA TGTGCCAGCAGCTTATTTACAGGATTGAGTGAGCAGTTCTTC. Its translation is CASSLFTGLSEQFF.

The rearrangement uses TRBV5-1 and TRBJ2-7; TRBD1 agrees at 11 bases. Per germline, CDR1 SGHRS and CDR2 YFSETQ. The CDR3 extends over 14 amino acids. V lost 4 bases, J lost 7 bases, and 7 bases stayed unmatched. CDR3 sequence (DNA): TGCGCCAGCAGCCCTGGACAGGGGGCGCTTGAGCAGTACTTC. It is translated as CASSPGQGALEQYF.

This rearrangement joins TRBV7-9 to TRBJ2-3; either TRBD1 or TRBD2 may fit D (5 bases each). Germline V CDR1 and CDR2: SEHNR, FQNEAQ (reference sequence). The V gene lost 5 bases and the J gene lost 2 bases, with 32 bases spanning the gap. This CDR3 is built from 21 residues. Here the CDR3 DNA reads TGTGCCAGCAGCATCCGGGCCCAGAAGCTAACGGGGCTCTTTCACACAGATACGCAGTATTTT. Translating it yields CASSIRAQKLTGLFHTDTQYF.

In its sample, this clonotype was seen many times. This CDR3 reads CASSPDATGLLGYTF. CDR3 coding DNA: TGTGCCAGCTCACCGGATGCGACAGGGCTGCTTGGCTACACCTTC. This rearrangement joins TRBV18 to TRBJ1-2; TRBD1 matches at 7 bases. Germline assignment: CDR1 KGHSH and CDR2 LQKENI. CDR3 length: 15 amino acids. J was trimmed by 7 bases and V by 3 bases; bases with no gene match: 11.

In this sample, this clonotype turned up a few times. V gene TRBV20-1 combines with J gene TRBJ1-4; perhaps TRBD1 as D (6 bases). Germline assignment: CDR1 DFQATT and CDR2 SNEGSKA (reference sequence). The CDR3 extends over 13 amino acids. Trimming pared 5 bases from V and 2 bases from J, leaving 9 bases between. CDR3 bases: TGCAGTGCTGAACAGGGTACTAATGAAAAACTGTTTTTT. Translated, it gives CSAEQGTNEKLFF.

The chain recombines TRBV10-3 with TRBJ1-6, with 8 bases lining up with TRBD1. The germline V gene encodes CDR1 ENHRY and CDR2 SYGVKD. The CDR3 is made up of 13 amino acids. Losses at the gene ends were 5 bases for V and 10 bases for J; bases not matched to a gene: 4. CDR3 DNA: TGTGCCATCAGTTGGACAGGGATCTCACCCCTCCACTTT. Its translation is CAISWTGISPLHF.

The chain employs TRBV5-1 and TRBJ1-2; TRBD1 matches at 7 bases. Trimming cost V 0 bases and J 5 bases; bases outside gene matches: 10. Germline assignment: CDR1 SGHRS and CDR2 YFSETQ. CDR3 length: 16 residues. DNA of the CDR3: TGCGCCAGCAGCTTGGGGGACAGCCGACTTATTTATGGCTACACCTTC. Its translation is CASSLGDSRLIYGYTF.